This T cell receptor beta chain was sequenced during a study of CD8 T cells in Susac syndrome. Reverse transcription used roughly 0.45 to 1 ug RNA and random hexamers. The TCR beta CDR3 was amplified by immunoSEQ multiplex PCR across 54 Vbeta, 13 Jbeta. TCRdb re-called the immunoSEQ multiplex PCR reads with MiXCR, one entry per CDR3 protein. The sample shows hundreds of thousands of distinct CDR3 sequences, less than 96% of them seen only once. TEMRA cells were FACS-enriched and CD8+ and CD4+ T cells negatively isolated. V lost 0 bases and J 3 bases, leaving 3 bases between the germline ends. The CDR3 extends over 12 amino acids. CDR1 and CDR2 (germline): LNHNV, YYDKDF (reference sequence).

The sequence was obtained from a human donor with Susac syndrome. This chain connects TRBV15 to TRBJ2-7; no firm D call. Sequences were obtained from CD4+ T cells from PBMCs. The DNA of the CDR3 is TGTGCCACCAGCAGAGACGTCTACGAGCAGTACTTC. This codes for CATSRDVYEQYF.